Listed here is a single TCR beta chain. Its antigen remains unidentified. The sample originates from a study of CD8 T cells in Susac syndrome. Reverse transcription of about 0.5 to 1 ug RNA was carried out with random hexamers. TCRdb re-derived calls from the immunoSEQ multiplex PCR reads in MiXCR, one entry per CDR3 protein. The sample has about 130,000 distinct CDR3 sequences; just under 95% are singletons. Germline CDR1 DFQATT, CDR2 SNEGSKA (reference sequence). The V and J ends lost 7 bases and 3 bases respectively, with 18 bases between them. This CDR3 region has 15 residues. Study results and caveats: CD8+ clones in Susac expanded most in TEMRA cells and active patients.

CD8+ and CD4+ T cells circulating in blood were sequenced for TCR beta. This chain connects TRBV20-1 to TRBJ2-2; perhaps TRBD2 as D (6 bases). The sequence was collected from a human donor with Susac syndrome. Sequenced: CD8+ T cells from PBMCs. CDR3 region: CSVRGQERDTGELFF. The CDR3 DNA reads as TGCAGTGTTCGGGGCCAGGAGCGGGACACCGGGGAGCTGTTTTTT.